This T cell receptor (beta chain) was sequenced in a study of T cell responses to AZD1222 COVID-19 vaccine. Notes on the study in general: The span of vaccine-associated CD4 TCRs extended across spike, with dominance at 160-218 and 743-854. The donors showed a predominance of white British ancestry and of females, with possible underestimation of clonal diversity.

The CDR3 consists of 16 residues. The V end lost 5 bases, the J end lost 2 bases, and 16 bases lay between the germline ends. CDR1 and CDR2 from the germline V gene are MNHEY and SVGEGT. Some clones are missing from TCRdb's copy, which holds only in-frame ones; the method was immunoSEQ multiplex PCR. The table has around 190,000 clones, approximately 92% seen once; the top ten hold 1% to 1.5%. In regard to this clone: Its matching antigen is unknown.

The origin of this receptor is an adult in good health. V and J are TRBV6-2 or TRBV6-3 and TRBJ1-3; D not resolved. The sample here was peripheral blood, taken on day 0 of AZD1222 vaccination. Here the CDR3 reads CASSPTALRTGNTIYF. CDR3 bases: TGTGCCAGCAGTCCCACCGCCTTAAGGACTGGAAACACCATATATTTT.